The text below deals with one T cell receptor beta chain. The sample is drawn from a study of T cell changes during pregnancy in multiple sclerosis. Profiled with immunoSEQ multiplex PCR; TCRdb holds only in-frame clones, not every one. The repertoire consists of 70,000 to 95,000 clones, with just under 95% occurring once and the leading ten covering 3.5% to 4.5%. CDR3 length: 17 amino acids. Germline V lookup: CDR1 LNHDA, CDR2 SQIVND (reference sequence). V lost 6 bases to trimming and J lost 2 bases, with 19 bases between them. The sequence came from a female donor with multiple sclerosis, enrolled in a pregnancy study. The chain employs TRBV19 and TRBJ2-2, with TRBD2 as a possible D gene (5 bases). Sequences were derived from peripheral blood, sampled in the first trimester of pregnancy. The CDR3 loop reads CASRKDFHSPNTGELFF. The CDR3 DNA is TGTGCCAGTAGAAAGGACTTCCACTCACCCAACACCGGGGAGCTGTTTTTT. Using reference TRBV19 and TRBJ2-2 for the parts outside the CDR3, the full variable domain is DGGITQSPKYLFRKEGQNVTLSCEQNLNHDAMYWYRQDPGQGLRLIYYSQIVNDFQKGDIAEGYSVSREKKESFPLTVTSAQKNPTAFYLCASRKDFHSPNTGELFFGEGSRLTVL.